One sample yielded the 18 T cell receptor beta chains listed below, sequenced in a study of blood T cell repertoires in COVID-19. This table comes from immunoSEQ multiplex PCR, and its TCRdb copy is limited to in-frame clones, with some not included. The table shows 80,000 to 95,000 clones, with approximately 85% occurring only once. The sequenced sample consisted of peripheral blood. The source is a man aged 65 to 79 with acute or convalescent COVID-19.

The chain recombines TRBV11-1 with TRBJ2-5; TRBD1 matches 7 bases. The CDR3 extends over 16 amino acids. CDR1 SGHAT and CDR2 FQDESV come from the germline V gene (reference sequence). The J segment lost 2 bases and the V segment lost 6 bases, leaving 12 bases of the junction unmatched. The CDR3 DNA follows: TGTGCCAGCAGTCCGATGGCTCGGACAGGACAAGAGACCCAGTACTTC. Protein product: CASSPMARTGQETQYF.

This clone was seen only a few times. V gene TRBV6-5 combines with J gene TRBJ2-7; 8 bases match TRBD1. The CDR3 is 14 residues long. The J segment lost 0 bases and the V segment lost 8 bases, leaving 6 bases of the junction unmatched. Germline V gives CDR1 MNHEY, CDR2 SVGAGI. The CDR3 coding sequence is TGTGCCAGCGCCTCCGGGACAGGCTCCTACGAGCAGTACTTC. The encoded protein is CASASGTGSYEQYF.

The chain combines TRBV5-1 with TRBJ2-7, with 8 bases that match TRBD2. This CDR3 region has 16 residues. After removal of 0 bases from V and 2 bases from J, the junction contained 7 bases not matched to a gene. The germline gives CDR1 SGHRS, CDR2 YFSETQ. CDR3 nucleotides: TGCGCCAGCAGCTTGGCCGAAGGGACTAGGGCCTACGAGCAGTACTTC. Amino acid sequence: CASSLAEGTRAYEQYF.

This clone was seen once. This chain uses TRBV29-1 with TRBJ2-1, with 12 bases identical to TRBD2. V shed 8 bases, J shed 7 bases, and the junction held 9 bases outside the gene matches. This CDR3 has 14 amino acids. Germline CDR1 reads SQVTM; CDR2 reads ANQGSEA. The DNA for the CDR3 is TGCAGCATACTGACTAGCGGGAGAACAAATGAGCAGTTCTTC. Protein: CSILTSGRTNEQFF.

This chain connects TRBV5-5 to TRBJ1-2; D is possibly TRBD1 (5 bases). The CDR3 length is 15 residues. Germline loops: CDR1 SGHKS, CDR2 YYEKEE (reference sequence). V lost 3 bases to trimming and J lost 2 bases, with 14 bases between them. DNA of the CDR3: TGTGCCAGCAGCTATCTCCAGGGATACAACTATGGCTACACCTTC. Encoded protein: CASSYLQGYNYGYTF.

The chain uses TRBV11-2 and TRBJ2-1; TRBD2 aligns across 10 bases. Looked up from germline, CDR1 is SGHAT and CDR2 is FQNNGV. The length of the CDR3 is 14 residues. J lost 8 bases, V lost 5 bases, and 6 bases had no gene match. CDR3 sequence reads: CASSTSGRGDEQFF. The CDR3 nucleotides are TGTGCCAGCAGCACCAGCGGGAGGGGGGATGAGCAGTTCTTC. Together with reference TRBV11-2 and TRBJ2-1, the CDR3 gives the full variable domain: EAGVAQSPRYKIIEKRQSVAFWCNPISGHATLYWYQQILGQGPKLLIQFQNNGVVDDSQLPKDRFSAERLKGVDSTLKIQPAKLEDSAVYLCASSTSGRGDEQFFGPGTRLTVL.

This clone was observed a handful of times. This chain connects TRBV4-3 to TRBJ2-7, with 10 bases lining up with TRBD1. Losses at the gene ends were 2 bases for V and 2 bases for J; bases not matched to a gene: 3. This CDR3 region has 15 residues. CDR1 is LGHNA and CDR2 is YSLEER in the germline V gene. The CDR3 protein is CASSQSGTGAYEQYF. The CDR3 nucleotides read TGCGCCAGCAGCCAATCCGGGACAGGGGCCTACGAGCAGTACTTC.

The chain combines TRBV6-5 with TRBJ2-1; 7 bases match TRBD1. Germline V gives CDR1 MNHEY, CDR2 SVGAGI. Trimming cost V 2 bases and J 2 bases; bases outside gene matches: 6. The CDR3 consists of 16 residues. This chain's CDR3 is CASSYGDRLTYNEQFF. In DNA, the CDR3 is TGTGCCAGCAGTTACGGGGACAGACTTACCTACAATGAGCAGTTCTTC.

This chain uses TRBV6-5 with TRBJ1-4; tentative D call: TRBD1 (5 bases). This CDR3 has 14 residues. Between the trimmed V and J ends, which lost 8 bases and 8 bases, there was a span of 18 bases. Germline-derived CDR1 and CDR2 are MNHEY and SVGAGI. CDR3 in amino acids: CASGDGAVGEKLFF. CDR3 bases: TGTGCCAGCGGAGATGGGGCGGTAGGCGAAAAACTGTTTTTT.

The chain carries TRBV10-3 and TRBJ2-5, with 7 bases fitting TRBD1. V shed 4 bases, J shed 0 bases, and the junction held 5 bases outside the gene matches. The CDR3 contains 15 residues. In germline, CDR1 is ENHRY, CDR2 SYGVKD. The CDR3 loop is CAISAYGTDQETQYF. In nucleotides, the CDR3 is TGTGCCATCAGTGCCTATGGGACAGACCAAGAGACCCAGTACTTC.

The rearrangement uses TRBV19 and TRBJ2-7, with TRBD1 matching over 10 bases. Unmatched junction bases numbered 6, after V lost 4 bases and J lost 3 bases. Germline CDR1 is LNHDA and CDR2 is SQIVND (reference sequence). The CDR3 totals 15 residues. CDR3: CASSRETGGIYEQYF. CDR3 nucleotides: TGTGCCAGTAGTAGGGAGACAGGGGGCATCTACGAGCAGTACTTC.

Points on this clone: Additional DNA sequences in this sample encode the identical CDR3. V and J are TRBV15 and TRBJ2-5, with TRBD1 matching 10 bases. The CDR3 loop spans 13 amino acids. The junction had 0 bases not matched to a gene; V was cut back by 3 bases and J by 5 bases. Germline-derived CDR1 and CDR2 are LNHNV and YYDKDF (reference sequence). The CDR3 nucleotides are TGTGCCACCAGCAGGGACAGGGGGGAGACCCAGTACTTC. Translated: CATSRDRGETQYF. Variable domain in full (rest from reference TRBV15 and TRBJ2-5): DAMVIQNPRYQVTQFGKPVTLSCSQTLNHNVMYWYQQKSSQAPKLLFHYYDKDFNNEADTPDNFQSRRPNTSFCFLDIRSPGLGDTAMYLCATSRDRGETQYFGPGTRLLVL.

This chain links TRBV6-2 or TRBV6-3 with TRBJ1-4; D not resolved. Germline-derived CDR1 and CDR2 are MNHEY and SVGEGT. The CDR3 runs to 15 residues. Trimming pared 6 bases from V and 4 bases from J, leaving 15 bases between. The CDR3 nucleotides read TGTGCCAGCAGCCCGGGAGCGCTTGGTAATGAAAAACTGTTTTTT. Translated, it gives CASSPGALGNEKLFF.

V gene TRBV6-5 combines with J gene TRBJ1-5; no clear D gene. CDR3 length: 12 residues. CDR1 and CDR2 (germline): MNHEY, SVGAGI. V lost 2 bases and J lost 9, with 8 bases in between. The CDR3 spells CASSYAIRPQHF. The CDR3, as DNA: TGTGCCAGCAGTTACGCGATCCGGCCCCAGCATTTT.

This sequence joins TRBV9 and TRBJ2-1; possible D gene TRBD2, 5 bases. Trimming took 0 bases from V and 5 from J, leaving 9 bases between them. Germline CDR1 SGDLS, CDR2 YYNGEE. The CDR3 sequence is 14 residues long. The CDR3 coding sequence is TGTGCCAGCAGCGTAGGAGGACTTGACAATGAGCAGTTCTTC. Encoded protein: CASSVGGLDNEQFF.

The chain carries TRBV3-1 (or the pseudogene TRBV3-2) and TRBJ2-6; D is perhaps TRBD1 (6 bases). The germline V gene has CDR1 LGHDT and CDR2 YNNKEL (reference sequence). The CDR3 covers 16 residues. With 8 bases removed from V and 2 bases from J, the gap between germline ends came to 16 bases. Here the CDR3 reads CASPQGQGPGANVLTF. In DNA, the CDR3 is TGTGCCAGCCCCCAGGGGCAAGGGCCTGGGGCCAACGTCCTGACTTTC.

This chain joins TRBV28 and TRBJ2-1; possible D gene TRBD1, 6 bases. The germline CDR1 and CDR2 sequences are MDHEN and SYDVKM. This CDR3 has 17 residues. V gave up 5 bases and J gave up 6 bases, with 23 bases separating them. CDR3 amino acids: CASSPPTGRFGGNEQFF. Written as DNA, the CDR3 is TGTGCCAGCAGTCCACCAACAGGGCGATTTGGGGGCAATGAGCAGTTCTTC.

The chain employs TRBV28 and TRBJ1-6, with 7 bases lining up with TRBD1. Per the germline V gene, CDR1 is MDHEN and CDR2 is SYDVKM. The V segment lost 6 bases and the J segment 6 bases; nucleotides outside the gene matches: 8. The CDR3 covers 15 residues. CDR3 sequence: CASRPTGQINSPLHF. CDR3 nucleotide sequence: TGTGCCAGCAGACCCACGGGACAGATTAATTCACCCCTCCACTTT.